These 19 T cell receptor beta chains share one sample of origin, sequenced in a study of cytomegalovirus exposure and HLA in healthy donors. PCR involved 60 Vbeta and 13 Jbeta primers. Assay used: immunoSEQ multiplex PCR; TCRdb lists only in-frame clones, some missing. Of some 120,000 clones in the sample, 50% to 70% were seen once. Sequences were obtained from PBMCs. The source of these receptors is a woman aged 35 to 49 in good health and CMV-seropositive.

The V and J genes are TRBV2 and TRBJ2-1; 13 bases are shared with TRBD2. CDR1 is SNHLY, CDR2 FYNNEI, per germline. The V gene end was trimmed by 5 bases and the J gene end by 6 bases; junction bases not matched to a gene: 4. CDR3 size: 15 residues. CDR3 coding DNA: TGTGCCAGCAGTCGGGGACTAGCGGGATTCAATGAGCAGTTCTTC. Encoded protein: CASSRGLAGFNEQFF.

This clone was counted only a few times. The genes are TRBV27 and TRBJ1-2; D might be TRBD1 (5 bases). This CDR3 region has 12 residues. Germline-derived CDR1 and CDR2 are MNHEY and SMNVEV (reference sequence). The V end lost 8 bases, the J end lost 8 bases, and 15 bases lay between the germline ends. The CDR3 here is CASGGRGKGYTF. The CDR3 region has the DNA TGTGCCAGCGGTGGGAGGGGTAAAGGCTACACCTTC.

The V and J genes are TRBV7-3 and TRBJ2-7, with 10 nucleotides matching TRBD2. V was clipped by 0 bases and J by 5 bases; unmatched bases: 7. CDR3 length: 16 amino acids. The germline V gene has CDR1 SGHTA and CDR2 FQGTGA. The chain's CDR3 is CASSLTRTSGTNEQYF. Written as DNA, the CDR3 is TGTGCCAGCAGCTTAACACGTACTAGCGGGACAAACGAGCAGTACTTC.

The V and J genes are TRBV7-2 and TRBJ2-1, with D maybe TRBD2 (6 bases). The germline V gene encodes CDR1 SGHTA and CDR2 FQGNSA. This CDR3 region has 16 residues. The V end lost 8 bases, the J end lost 1 base, and 18 bases lay between the germline ends. CDR3 loop: CASGRRVGRSYNEQFF. The CDR3 nucleotides read TGTGCCAGCGGCCGGCGCGTAGGGAGGTCCTACAATGAGCAGTTCTTC.

This sequence joins TRBV6-5 and TRBJ2-7; TRBD2 is a possible D gene (5 bases). Between the trimmed V and J ends, which lost 5 bases and 7 bases, there was a span of 15 bases. This CDR3 is 13 amino acids long. CDR1 is MNHEY and CDR2 is SVGAGI in the germline V gene. For the CDR3, the DNA is TGTGCCAGCAGTCCGTTGGCTAGCCGGGAGCAGTACTTC. Its translation: CASSPLASREQYF.

V is TRBV9 and J is TRBJ2-5; D perhaps matches TRBD1 (5 bases). From germline, CDR1 is SGDLS and CDR2 YYNGEE. Trimming removed 4 bases from V and 5 bases from J, with 15 bases in between. The CDR3 is 14 residues long. CDR3 residues: CASSPRQGGETQYF. The CDR3 nucleotides are TGTGCCAGCAGCCCGCGCCAGGGTGGGGAGACCCAGTACTTC.

The V gene is TRBV5-1, the J gene TRBJ2-7; 7 bases match TRBD2. The CDR3 runs to 14 residues. CDR1 and CDR2 (germline): SGHRS, YFSETQ. V lost 2 bases and J lost 1; bases outside the gene matches: 3. The CDR3: CASSLSGDSYEQYF. In DNA form, the CDR3 reads TGCGCCAGCAGCTTAAGCGGGGATTCCTACGAGCAGTACTTC.

The chain combines TRBV27 with TRBJ2-5, with 7 bases identical to TRBD2. With 4 bases clipped from V and 4 bases from J, the junction kept 9 bases outside the gene matches. Germline V lookup: CDR1 MNHEY, CDR2 SMNVEV (reference sequence). CDR3 length: 15 residues. CDR3 sequence: CASSWGGVGGETQYF. The DNA for the CDR3 is TGTGCCAGCAGTTGGGGGGGGGTGGGGGGAGAGACCCAGTACTTC.

The rearrangement joins TRBV6-5 to TRBJ2-7; D is possibly TRBD2 (6 bases). The V end was cut by 4 bases, the J end by 2 bases, with 12 bases between. The germline V gene has CDR1 MNHEY and CDR2 SVGAGI. This CDR3 is 14 amino acids long. The chain's CDR3 is CASSSPGLTYEQYF. The CDR3 DNA follows: TGTGCCAGCAGTTCACCGGGACTTACCTACGAGCAGTACTTC.

This clone was counted between two and nine times. Here the CDR3 DNA reads TGTGCCTGGAGTGGACTACGGGATACTGAAGCTTTCTTT. Translated, it gives CAWSGLRDTEAFF. The chain links TRBV30 to TRBJ1-1; D gene ambiguous. CDR1 is GTSNPN and CDR2 is SVGIG in the germline V gene (reference sequence). The CDR3 sequence is 13 residues long. Trimming left V 1 base short and J 5 bases short, with 11 bases between.

This clone came up once. The rearrangement joins TRBV18 to TRBJ2-2, with 8 bases that match TRBD2. The CDR3 consists of 14 residues. Trimming took 5 bases from V and 7 from J; bases not matched to a gene: 6. Germline values: CDR1 KGHSH, CDR2 LQKENI. The CDR3 sequence: CASSSGRMDGELFF. The CDR3 DNA is TGTGCCAGCTCAAGCGGGAGAATGGACGGGGAGCTGTTTTTT.

In this sample, this clone turned up a few times. The chain employs TRBV5-4 and TRBJ2-1, with a tentative D call TRBD2 (6 bases). The CDR3 is 15 residues long. The germline V and J ends were trimmed by 3 bases and 1 base, with 11 bases remaining between them. Germline V gives CDR1 SGHNT, CDR2 YYREEE (reference sequence). Written as DNA, the CDR3 is TGTGCCAGCAGCTGGGATAGCGGTTCCTACAATGAGCAGTTCTTC. It translates to CASSWDSGSYNEQFF. Based on the CDR3 plus reference TRBV5-4 and TRBJ2-1, the full variable domain is ETGVTQSPTHLIKTRGQQVTLRCSSQSGHNTVSWYQQALGQGPQFIFQYYREEENGRGNFPPRFSGLQFPNYSSELNVNALELDDSALYLCASSWDSGSYNEQFFGPGTRLTVL.

Only a few counts were recorded for this clone. The chain uses TRBV4-3 and TRBJ1-4; TRBD1 might be the D (5 bases). Germline assignment: CDR1 LGHNA and CDR2 YSLEER. V was pared by 3 bases and J by 6 bases, with 17 bases between. This CDR3 region has 16 residues. CDR3 in DNA: TGCGCCAGCAGCCATCCTTTTAGGGGCGGGGATGAAAAACTGTTTTTT. This codes for CASSHPFRGGDEKLFF.

The V gene is TRBV12-5, the J gene TRBJ1-2; 9 positions match TRBD1. The CDR3 is made up of 14 amino acids. CDR1 and CDR2 (germline): LGHNT, FRNRAP. With 4 bases clipped from V and 3 bases from J, the junction kept 3 bases outside the gene matches. The CDR3: CASGSTGGHYGYTF. The CDR3 nucleotides read TGTGCTAGTGGTTCGACAGGGGGGCACTATGGCTACACCTTC. The whole variable domain, remainder taken from reference TRBV12-5 and TRBJ1-2, is DARVTQTPRHKVTEMGQEVTMRCQPILGHNTVFWYRQTMMQGLELLAYFRNRAPLDDSGMPKDRFSAEMPDATLATLKIQPSEPRDSAVYFCASGSTGGHYGYTFGSGTRLTVV.

J is TRBJ1-2 and V is TRBV9; TRBD1 matches 7 bases. Germline assignment: CDR1 SGDLS and CDR2 YYNGEE. J gave up 2 bases and V 4 bases, and 8 bases lay outside the gene matches. CDR3 size: 15 residues. In DNA form, the CDR3 reads TGTGCCAGCAGCCCAGCGACAGGGCCGAACTATGGCTACACCTTC. This sequence encodes CASSPATGPNYGYTF.

The chain has TRBV15 and TRBJ2-1; TRBD1 matches at 8 bases. Germline values: CDR1 LNHNV, CDR2 YYDKDF (reference sequence). The CDR3 sequence is 18 residues long. Trimming at V came to 0 bases and at J to 7 bases, leaving 14 bases not matched to a gene. The CDR3 region is CATSRDIQTGVVRNEQFF. DNA of the CDR3: TGTGCCACCAGCAGAGATATCCAGACAGGGGTAGTGAGGAATGAGCAGTTCTTC.

The count of this clone is one. This chain links TRBV18 with TRBJ2-7; no reliable D call. V lost 2 bases and J lost 0, with 8 bases in between. The length of the CDR3 is 14 residues. Germline V CDR1 and CDR2: KGHSH, LQKENI. CDR3 nucleotides: TGTGCCAGCTCACCAGAGGCCTTCTCCTACGAGCAGTACTTC. It translates to CASSPEAFSYEQYF.

The chain is built from TRBV6-5 and TRBJ1-1; perhaps TRBD1 as D (5 bases). V lost 0 bases to trimming and J lost 1 base, with 12 bases between them. CDR3 length: 16 residues. The V gene's germline CDR1 is MNHEY and CDR2 SVGAGI. The CDR3 region is CASSYSIGASNTEAFF. The CDR3 region has the DNA TGTGCCAGCAGTTACTCGATTGGGGCTTCGAACACTGAAGCTTTCTTT.

The V and J genes are TRBV4-1 and TRBJ2-5; D possibly corresponds to TRBD1 (6 bases). The CDR3 consists of 13 residues. Germline V gene lookup returns CDR1 MGHRA and CDR2 YSYEKL. The V gene lost 4 bases and the J gene lost 5 bases, with 11 bases spanning the gap. The CDR3 bases are TGCGCCAGCAGCCCCTCGAGGGGGGAGACCCAGTACTTC. It encodes CASSPSRGETQYF.